The 13 T cell receptor beta chains below were found in one sample sequenced in a study of blood T cells in healthy people across ages (dated by TCRdb to about 2015). The method was 5' RACE. The instrument given in TCRdb is Illumina HiSeq 2500. A second PCR of 7 to 11 cycles was performed with a sample-barcoded 5' primer and a J-beta primer mix. Clones were called with MiXCR by TCRdb after fastp trimmed the public reads at Q25, and only in-frame beta chains were retained. Each entry merges the rows of one CDR3 protein and shows their most common DNA and genes. Here the sample has hundreds of thousands of distinct CDR3 sequences; roughly 60% occur a single time. The ten largest account for 22% of the sample. The sample consisted of blood. These receptors all stem from a man under 40 in good health.

DNA of the CDR3: TGTGCCAGCAGCCAAGCGTCGGATGGCTACACCTTC. Its translation: CASSQASDGYTF. J is TRBJ1-2 and V is TRBV12-3 or TRBV12-4, with D uncertain. Trimming stripped 6 bases from V and 6 bases from J, with 11 bases between. This CDR3 region has 12 residues.

The chain has TRBV9 and TRBJ2-7; 8 bases are shared with TRBD2. After removal of 4 bases from V and 3 bases from J, the junction contained 6 bases not matched to a gene. Germline assignment: CDR1 SGDLS and CDR2 YYNGEE. This CDR3 region has 14 residues. DNA for the CDR3: TGTGCCAGCAGCCCGGGGGGGCGGCTCTACGAGCAGTACTTC. The encoded protein is CASSPGGRLYEQYF. Combining the CDR3 with reference TRBV9 and TRBJ2-7 gives the whole variable domain DSGVTQTPKHLITATGQRVTLRCSPRSGDLSVYWYQQSLDQGLQFLIQYYNGEERAKGNILERFSAQQFPDLHSELNLSSLELGDSALYFCASSPGGRLYEQYFGPGTRLTVT.

This clonotype appeared a few times. Mismatch with germline at one junction end may stem from a read error. This chain connects TRBV7-7 to TRBJ2-2; D gene ambiguous. The CDR3 is 14 amino acids. Germline loops: CDR1 SSHAT, CDR2 FNYEAQ (reference sequence). CDR3 protein: CASSLGQDTGELFF. Here the CDR3 DNA reads TGTGCTAGCAGCTTAGGGCAAGACACCGGGGAGCTGTTTTTT.

The rearrangement joins TRBV7-9 to TRBJ1-2; tentative D call: TRBD1 (6 bases). Trimming pared 0 bases from V and 0 bases from J, leaving 8 bases between. CDR1 is SEHNR and CDR2 is FQNEAQ in the germline V gene (reference sequence). The CDR3 consists of 15 residues. The CDR3 DNA follows: TGTGCCAGCAGCTTAGCGGACAGAGCTAACTATGGCTACACCTTC. This codes for CASSLADRANYGYTF.

The chain uses TRBV7-2 and TRBJ2-1; D is possibly TRBD1 or TRBD2 (5 bases each). The CDR3 covers 12 residues. Trimming left V 5 bases short and J 8 bases short, with 10 bases between. Germline V gene sequence: CDR1 SGHTA, CDR2 FQGNSA. CDR3 residues: CASSLGTYEQFF. The CDR3 DNA sequence: TGTGCCAGCAGCCTGGGGACCTATGAGCAGTTCTTC.

A word on this clonotype: At one end the junction does not follow the germline gene, possibly because of a read error. This chain uses TRBV29-1 with TRBJ2-3; D unresolved. The CDR3 is 16 residues long. Germline V lookup: CDR1 SQVTM, CDR2 ANQGSEA. Here the CDR3 reads CSVYRGMYPSTDTQSF. CDR3 coding DNA: TGCAGCGTTTATCGTGGGATGTACCCCAGCACAGATACGCAGTCTTTT.

The chain is built from TRBV14 and TRBJ1-2; D possibly corresponds to TRBD1 (6 bases). The CDR3 totals 14 residues. Per the germline V gene, CDR1 is SGHDN and CDR2 is FVKESK. Trimming pared 0 bases from V and 6 bases from J, leaving 11 bases between. CDR3 DNA sequence: TGTGCCAGCAGCCAAGATGGGGGGCCGAATGGCTACACCTTC. Encoded protein: CASSQDGGPNGYTF. Together with reference TRBV14 and TRBJ1-2, the CDR3 gives the full variable domain: EAGVTQFPSHSVIEKGQTVTLRCDPISGHDNLYWYRRVMGKEIKFLLHFVKESKQDESGMPNNRFLAERTGGTYSTLKVQPAELEDSGVYFCASSQDGGPNGYTFGSGTRLTVV.

This clonotype was counted only a few times. The chain carries TRBV28 and TRBJ1-5; D is unresolved. Trimming took 5 bases from V and 7 from J, leaving 12 bases between them. CDR3 length: 13 residues. Germline V CDR1 and CDR2: MDHEN, SYDVKM. The CDR3 DNA reads as TGTGCCAGCAGTCCCCGAGTGGAACAGCCCCAGCATTTT. Its translation is CASSPRVEQPQHF.

To note about this clonotype: At one boundary the junction diverges from the germline segment, which might be a read error. CDR3 amino acids: CASSVVQYYEQYF. The CDR3 nucleotides read TGCGCCAGCAGCGTAGTACAGTACTACGAGCAGTACTTC. The gene calls are TRBV7-8 and TRBJ2-7; D gene uncertain. This CDR3 has 13 residues. Germline CDR1 is SGHVS and CDR2 is FQNEAQ.

The rearrangement joins TRBV10-3 to TRBJ1-1, with D perhaps TRBD1 (6 bases). CDR3 length: 10 amino acids. V gave up 10 bases and J gave up 9 bases, with 12 bases separating them. Germline V gene data show CDR1 as ENHRY and CDR2 as SYGVKD. CDR3 sequence (DNA): TGTGCCACCCAGGGGACAAAAGCTTTCTTT. It is translated as CATQGTKAFF.

This clonotype has just a few counts. The chain uses TRBV29-1 and TRBJ2-7, with 10 bases aligning to TRBD1. CDR1 and CDR2 from the germline V gene are SQVTM and ANQGSEA. The CDR3 runs to 13 residues. The ends lost 7 bases at V and 6 bases at J; junction bases unmatched: 9. DNA for the CDR3: TGCAGCGCCACCGGGACAGGGGCTACCGAGCAGTACTTC. It codes for CSATGTGATEQYF.

This clonotype was picked up one time. V usage is TRBV6-2 or TRBV6-3 and J usage is TRBJ2-7; a weak D match, TRBD2 (6 bases). There are 16 residues in the CDR3. Trimming took 6 bases from V and 3 from J, leaving 21 bases between them. Germline assignment: CDR1 MNHEY and CDR2 SVGEGT. CDR3 coding DNA: TGTGCCAGCAGCCAAGGGGTCGGAGGGCCGGTCTACGAGCAGTACTTC. Its protein product is CASSQGVGGPVYEQYF.

This clonotype was detected a few times. This chain links TRBV6-5 with TRBJ2-3; unclear D gene. The length of the CDR3 is 13 residues. The V gene lost 6 bases and the J gene lost 3 bases, with 10 bases spanning the gap. CDR1 and CDR2 from the germline V gene are MNHEY and SVGAGI. CDR3 sequence: CASSPTVTDTQYF. The DNA of the CDR3 is TGTGCCAGCAGCCCGACTGTTACAGATACGCAGTATTTT.